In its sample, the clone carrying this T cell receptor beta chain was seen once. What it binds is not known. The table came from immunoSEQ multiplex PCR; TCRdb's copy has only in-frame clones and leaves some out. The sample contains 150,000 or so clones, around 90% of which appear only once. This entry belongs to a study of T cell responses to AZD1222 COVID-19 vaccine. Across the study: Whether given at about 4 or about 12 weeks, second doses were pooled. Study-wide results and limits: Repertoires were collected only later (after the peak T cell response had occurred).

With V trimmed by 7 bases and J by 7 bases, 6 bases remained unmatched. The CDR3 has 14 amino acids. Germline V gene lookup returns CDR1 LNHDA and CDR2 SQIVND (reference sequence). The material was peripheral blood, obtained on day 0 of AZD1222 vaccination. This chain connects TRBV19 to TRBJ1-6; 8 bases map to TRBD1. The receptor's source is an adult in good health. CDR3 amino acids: CASTAGTGNSPLHF. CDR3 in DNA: TGTGCCAGTACTGCCGGGACAGGCAATTCACCCCTCCACTTT.